This entry is about one T cell receptor (beta chain). The sample comes from a study of CD8 T cells in ankylosing spondylitis. TCRdb analysed the 5' RACE reads with MiXCR anew, one entry per CDR3 protein. The data show about 110,000 distinct CDR3 sequences, less than 25% seen once. CDR3 length: 12 residues. V gave up 3 bases and J gave up 3 bases, with 5 bases separating them. Germline loops: CDR1 ENHRY, CDR2 SYGVKD. The sequenced sample consisted of synovial fluid, either unsorted or a sorted T cell fraction (not recorded which). The gene calls are TRBV10-3 and TRBJ1-1; D is unresolved. The receptor comes from a male donor with ankylosing spondylitis. Written as DNA, the CDR3 is TGTGCCATCAGTGAATTGGACACTGAAGCTTTCTTT. This translates into CAISELDTEAFF.